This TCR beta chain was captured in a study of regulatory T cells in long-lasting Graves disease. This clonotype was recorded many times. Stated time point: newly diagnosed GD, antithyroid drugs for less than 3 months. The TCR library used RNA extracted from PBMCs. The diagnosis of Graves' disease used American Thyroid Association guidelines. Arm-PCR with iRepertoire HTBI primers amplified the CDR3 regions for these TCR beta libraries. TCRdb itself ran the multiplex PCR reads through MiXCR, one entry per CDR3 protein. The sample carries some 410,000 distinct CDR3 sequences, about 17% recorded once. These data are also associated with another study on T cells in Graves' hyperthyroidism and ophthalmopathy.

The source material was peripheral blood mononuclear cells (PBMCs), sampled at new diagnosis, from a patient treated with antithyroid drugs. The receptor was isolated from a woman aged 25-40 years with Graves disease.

The CDR3 DNA follows: TGCGCCAGCAGGGCAGGGGGTGGAGGGACTGAAGCTTTCTTT. Amino acid sequence: CASRAGGGGTEAFF. The rearrangement uses TRBV5-1 and TRBJ1-1, with 7 bases matching TRBD1. J was trimmed by 5 bases and V by 5 bases; bases with no gene match: 9. Per germline, CDR1 SGHRS and CDR2 YFSETQ. The CDR3 runs 14 residues.